Below are 3 T cell receptor beta chains sequenced from a single sample in a study of CD8 T cell repertoires and HIV-1 epitope variants. Profiled with immunoSEQ multiplex PCR; TCRdb holds only in-frame clones, not every one. The sample contains 5,000 to 6,500 clones, roughly 60% of which appear only once. Antigens for these TCRs are unknown. Sequencing used cultured CD8+ T cells derived from PBMCs. Receptor source: a male donor with HIV.

By proportion, this clone is medium-sized. The chain is built from TRBV2 and TRBJ1-1; TRBD1 might be the D (5 bases). Germline V gene lookup returns CDR1 SNHLY and CDR2 FYNNEI. The CDR3 loop spans 12 amino acids. Trimming took off 6 bases at V and 1 base at J, with 6 bases between the two ends. CDR3 sequence: CASSQGNTEAFF. The CDR3 DNA follows: TGTGCCAGCAGCCAGGGGAACACTGAAGCTTTCTTT.

J is TRBJ1-1 and V is TRBV5-6; the D is unclear. The CDR3 runs to 15 residues. The germline gives CDR1 SGHDT, CDR2 YYEEEE. Trimming removed 1 base from V and 4 bases from J, with 14 bases in between. This CDR3 reads CASSLSSWAITEAFF. CDR3 DNA sequence: TGTGCCAGCAGCTTGTCCAGCTGGGCAATCACTGAAGCTTTCTTT.

In this sample, this clone turned up a few times. The V gene is TRBV5-5, the J gene TRBJ1-6, with 7 bases that match TRBD1. The junction had 4 bases not matched to a gene; V was cut back by 2 bases and J by 5 bases. This CDR3 has 15 residues. Per germline, CDR1 SGHKS and CDR2 YYEKEE (reference sequence). The CDR3 protein is CASSLSGTDNSPLHF. The DNA of the CDR3 is TGTGCCAGCAGCTTATCCGGGACAGATAATTCACCCCTCCACTTT.